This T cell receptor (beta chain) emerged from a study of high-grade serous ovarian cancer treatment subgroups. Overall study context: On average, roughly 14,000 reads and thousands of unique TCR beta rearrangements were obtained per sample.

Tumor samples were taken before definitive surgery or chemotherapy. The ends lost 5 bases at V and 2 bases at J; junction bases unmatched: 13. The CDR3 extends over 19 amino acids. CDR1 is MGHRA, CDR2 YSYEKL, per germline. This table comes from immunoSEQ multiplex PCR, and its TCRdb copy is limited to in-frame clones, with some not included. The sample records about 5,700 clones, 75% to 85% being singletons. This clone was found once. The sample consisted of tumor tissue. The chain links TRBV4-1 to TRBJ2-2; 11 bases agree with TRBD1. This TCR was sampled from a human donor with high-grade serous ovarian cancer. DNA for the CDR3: TGCGCCAGCAGCGCTGGACAGGGGGCAAAGTTTGGAAACACCGGGGAGCTGTTTTTT. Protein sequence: CASSAGQGAKFGNTGELFF.